The rows below give T cell receptor beta chains drawn from one sample of a study of blood T cell repertoires in COVID-19. TCRdb's table, derived via immunoSEQ multiplex PCR, lists solely in-frame clones and lacks some. The sample consists of approximately 150,000 clones, approximately 90% of them appearing once. Sample: peripheral blood. These receptors were taken from a woman aged 55-70 years with active COVID-19. CDR3s include the opening cysteine and the closing phenylalanine or tryptophan. The D gene is left open where the match is weak. A row's size may be missing; if present it is once, few, many or a size class.

v_gene: TRBV2
abundance: .
d_gene: TRBD1
j_gene: TRBJ2-6
CDR3aa: CASRGDSYSGANVLTF
CDR3nt: TGTGCCAGCAGGGGGGACAGCTACTCTGGGGCCAACGTCCTGACTTTC

v_gene: TRBV29-1
abundance: .
d_gene: .
j_gene: TRBJ1-4
CDR3aa: CSVEVGGEKLFF
CDR3nt: TGCAGCGTTGAAGTAGGGGGAGAAAAACTGTTTTTT

v_gene: TRBV7-3
abundance: .
d_gene: .
j_gene: TRBJ2-1
CDR3aa: CASSQGPWDNEQFF
CDR3nt: TGTGCCAGCAGCCAGGGGCCCTGGGACAATGAGCAGTTCTTC

v_gene: TRBV18
abundance: .
d_gene: TRBD2
j_gene: TRBJ2-7
CDR3aa: CASSPRRSGRDEQYF
CDR3nt: TGTGCCAGCTCACCCCGGCGTAGCGGGAGAGACGAGCAGTACTTC

v_gene: TRBV18
abundance: .
d_gene: .
j_gene: TRBJ1-2
CDR3aa: CASSPPGTGRAYGYTF
CDR3nt: TGTGCCAGCTCACCACCCGGGACGGGGAGGGCCTATGGCTACACCTTC

v_gene: TRBV6-4
abundance: medium-sized
d_gene: .
j_gene: TRBJ1-2
CDR3aa: CASSDGSRVHGYTF
CDR3nt: TGTGCCAGCAGTGACGGCAGCAGGGTTCACGGCTACACCTTC

v_gene: TRBV19
abundance: .
d_gene: .
j_gene: TRBJ2-2
CDR3aa: CASSGPQERVTGELFF
CDR3nt: TGTGCCAGTAGTGGCCCACAGGAACGGGTCACCGGGGAGCTGTTTTTT

v_gene: TRBV19
abundance: .
d_gene: TRBD2
j_gene: TRBJ2-1
CDR3aa: CASSFGTSGSLNSEQFF
CDR3nt: TGTGCCAGTAGTTTCGGGACTAGCGGGAGTTTGAACAGTGAGCAGTTCTTC

v_gene: TRBV5-1
abundance: .
d_gene: TRBD2
j_gene: TRBJ2-2
CDR3aa: CASSRTSDAGELFF
CDR3nt: TGCGCCAGCAGCCGGACTAGCGATGCCGGGGAGCTGTTTTTT

v_gene: TRBV28
abundance: .
d_gene: TRBD2
j_gene: TRBJ2-7
CDR3aa: CRSGRGDSYEQYF
CDR3nt: TGTAGAAGCGGGAGAGGGGACTCCTACGAGCAGTACTTC

v_gene: TRBV2
abundance: .
d_gene: .
j_gene: TRBJ2-3
CDR3aa: CASRAGRWSTDTQYF
CDR3nt: TGTGCCAGCAGGGCGGGGAGGTGGAGCACAGATACGCAGTATTTT

v_gene: TRBV28
abundance: once
d_gene: .
j_gene: TRBJ1-1
CDR3aa: CASTPGGLNTEAFF
CDR3nt: TGTGCCAGCACTCCGGGGGGGCTGAACACTGAAGCTTTCTTT

v_gene: TRBV28
abundance: .
d_gene: .
j_gene: TRBJ2-7
CDR3aa: CASSLKPGRAPYEQYF
CDR3nt: TGTGCCAGCAGTTTAAAGCCCGGGAGAGCCCCCTACGAGCAGTACTTC

v_gene: TRBV6-6
abundance: .
d_gene: .
j_gene: TRBJ2-7
CDR3aa: CASSSVYGSYYEQYF
CDR3nt: TGTGCCAGCAGTTCTGTCTACGGGAGTTACTACGAGCAGTACTTC

v_gene: TRBV18
abundance: .
d_gene: .
j_gene: TRBJ1-1
CDR3aa: CASSPPRTDMNTEAFF
CDR3nt: TGTGCCAGCTCACCACCAAGGACTGACATGAACACTGAAGCTTTCTTT

v_gene: TRBV5-1
abundance: .
d_gene: .
j_gene: TRBJ1-4
CDR3aa: CASSLVYRPNEKLFF
CDR3nt: TGCGCCAGCAGCTTGGTATACAGACCTAATGAAAAACTGTTTTTT

v_gene: TRBV6-2/TRBV6-3
abundance: .
d_gene: .
j_gene: TRBJ2-6
CDR3aa: CASSYTSVISGANVLTF
CDR3nt: TGTGCCAGCAGTTACACCTCAGTTATCTCTGGGGCCAACGTCCTGACTTTC

v_gene: TRBV10-3
abundance: .
d_gene: TRBD2
j_gene: TRBJ2-3
CDR3aa: CAISGGREGTDTQYF
CDR3nt: TGTGCCATCAGTGGGGGTCGGGAGGGCACAGATACGCAGTATTTT

v_gene: TRBV7-2
abundance: .
d_gene: .
j_gene: TRBJ1-5
CDR3aa: CASSLNRNDQPQHF
CDR3nt: TGTGCCAGCAGCTTAAACAGGAACGATCAGCCCCAGCATTTT

v_gene: TRBV11-2
abundance: .
d_gene: TRBD2
j_gene: TRBJ2-7
CDR3aa: CASSLGLAEIYEQYF
CDR3nt: TGTGCCAGCAGCCTGGGACTAGCGGAGATTTACGAGCAGTACTTC

v_gene: TRBV7-9
abundance: .
d_gene: .
j_gene: TRBJ2-2
CDR3aa: CASSLSGELFF
CDR3nt: TGTGCCAGCAGCCTCTCCGGGGAGCTGTTTTTT

v_gene: TRBV18
abundance: .
d_gene: .
j_gene: TRBJ1-1
CDR3aa: CASSPIRDTEAFF
CDR3nt: TGTGCCAGCTCACCAATCCGCGACACTGAAGCTTTCTTT

v_gene: TRBV5-1
abundance: .
d_gene: .
j_gene: TRBJ2-7
CDR3aa: CASSFGGALSYEQYF
CDR3nt: TGCGCCAGCAGCTTCGGCGGAGCCCTCTCCTACGAGCAGTACTTC

v_gene: TRBV7-3
abundance: .
d_gene: .
j_gene: TRBJ2-1
CDR3aa: CASSLLVSSYNEQFF
CDR3nt: TGTGCCAGCAGCTTATTGGTGAGCTCCTACAATGAGCAGTTCTTC

v_gene: TRBV7-3
abundance: .
d_gene: TRBD1
j_gene: TRBJ1-1
CDR3aa: CASSPGQGVNTEAFF
CDR3nt: TGTGCCAGCAGCCCGGGACAGGGGGTGAACACTGAAGCTTTCTTT

v_gene: TRBV4-2
abundance: .
d_gene: .
j_gene: TRBJ2-5
CDR3aa: CASSQAGAQGETQYF
CDR3nt: TGTGCCAGCAGCCAAGCTGGCGCTCAGGGGGAGACCCAGTACTTC

v_gene: TRBV6-1
abundance: .
d_gene: TRBD1
j_gene: TRBJ1-1
CDR3aa: CASSEATGVVTEAFF
CDR3nt: TGTGCCAGCAGTGAAGCGACAGGGGTGGTCACTGAAGCTTTCTTT

v_gene: TRBV7-2
abundance: .
d_gene: TRBD2
j_gene: TRBJ2-1
CDR3aa: CASSFTKTSGSYNEQFF
CDR3nt: TGTGCCAGCAGCTTCACCAAGACTAGCGGGAGTTACAATGAGCAGTTCTTC